There are many counts of the clone carrying this T cell receptor (beta chain). This CDR3 is 15 amino acids long. J was trimmed by 4 bases and V by 4 bases; bases with no gene match: 7. Germline lookup yields CDR1 MNHEY and CDR2 SMNVEV (reference sequence). These data come from a study of T cells in Graves' hyperthyroidism and ophthalmopathy. Amplification targeted TCR beta CDR3 regions from RNA transcripts. First-round RT-PCR of the TCR CDR3 relied on the HTBI primer set. Each CDR3 protein gets one entry after TCRdb re-called the multiplex PCR reads with MiXCR. Of around 520,000 distinct CDR3 sequences detected, around 15% appear once; the ten largest clones hold 11% to 15%.

The chain is built from TRBV27 and TRBJ2-3; 8 positions agree with TRBD1. The material sequenced was blood. The clonotype comes from a middle-aged woman with Graves' hyperthyroidism. The CDR3 sequence: CASSSGQGIADTQYF. CDR3 nucleotide sequence: TGTGCCAGCAGTTCCGGACAGGGTATCGCAGATACGCAGTATTTT.